These T cell receptor beta chains were read from a single sample in a study of radiation and T cells in renal cell carcinoma. Generated by immunoSEQ multiplex PCR, the TCRdb table keeps only in-frame clones and is missing some. The data contain 130,000 or so clones, roughly 90% of them singletons. Material: blood, obtained from a patient whose treatment included radiotherapy and nephrectomy. These receptors originate from a woman aged 50 to 60 with renal cell carcinoma. Both conserved end residues are part of each CDR3. A D gene is named only where the DNA matches it firmly. The size of a clone is reported for some rows only, either as once, few or many, or as a class for expanded clones.

>NA|14|TRBV5-1|NA|TRBJ2-7
TGCGCCAGCAGCTTGGATGCAGGTGTAAACGAGCAGTACTTC
CASSLDAGVNEQYF
>NA|13|TRBV5-1|NA|TRBJ1-2
TGCGCCAGCAGCTTACTAGCTAACTATGGCTACACCTTC
CASSLLANYGYTF
>NA|16|TRBV6-6|NA|TRBJ2-5
TGTGCCAGCAGTTCGGGAGGACAGTTATACCAAGAGACCCAGTACTTC
CASSSGGQLYQETQYF
>NA|15|TRBV5-4|TRBD1|TRBJ1-1
TGTGCCAGCAGCTCCCGACAGGGGATGAACACTGAAGCTTTCTTT
CASSSRQGMNTEAFF
>NA|13|TRBV7-6|NA|TRBJ2-5
TGTGCCAGCAGCTTAAGGATATCAGAGACCCAGTACTTC
CASSLRISETQYF
>NA|14|TRBV19|NA|TRBJ2-1
TGTGCCAGTAGTCCCCGGCTAGGCTACAATGAGCAGTTCTTC
CASSPRLGYNEQFF
>NA|16|TRBV15|TRBD2|TRBJ2-3
TGTGCCACCAGCAGAGATCGCGGCGGGAGCGCAGATACGCAGTATTTT
CATSRDRGGSADTQYF
>NA|14|TRBV4-1|NA|TRBJ1-3
TGCGCCAGCAGCCTACTAGGACCTCTGGACACCATATATTTT
CASSLLGPLDTIYF
>few|13|TRBV7-3|NA|TRBJ2-1
TGTGCCAGCAGCTTGAAGACTAGTCGTTTGCAGTTCTTC
CASSLKTSRLQFF
>once|15|TRBV6-5|NA|TRBJ1-1
TGTGCCAGCACTAAGGGTAGATGGGTTCTGCCTGAAGCTTTCTTT
CASTKGRWVLPEAFF
>NA|13|TRBV11-3|NA|TRBJ1-1
TGTGCCAGCAGCTTGGAGTCTAACACTGAAGCTTTCTTT
CASSLESNTEAFF
>few|13|TRBV30|NA|TRBJ1-5
TGTGCCTGGACCGGGGGCGTAGGGCAGCCCCAGCATTTT
CAWTGGVGQPQHF
>NA|15|TRBV6-5|NA|TRBJ1-5
TGTGCCAGCAGTTGGGCCTTCGGGTTTAATCAGCCCCAGCATTTT
CASSWAFGFNQPQHF
>NA|14|TRBV11-2|TRBD1|TRBJ1-5
TGTGCCAGCAGCGTACAGGGGGCGGATCAGCCCCAGCATTTT
CASSVQGADQPQHF
>once|15|TRBV6-1|NA|TRBJ1-1
TGTGCCAGCAGTGACCCAGGGTTGAGGAACACTGAAGCTTTCTTT
CASSDPGLRNTEAFF
>NA|15|TRBV15|NA|TRBJ2-3
TGTGCCACCAGCAGAGGATCGACGGGCACAGATACGCAGTATTTT
CATSRGSTGTDTQYF
>NA|14|TRBV19|TRBD1|TRBJ2-7
TGTGCCAGTAGTAGGGGACAGGGGGTCCACGAGCAGTACTTC
CASSRGQGVHEQYF
>few|12|TRBV2|NA|TRBJ1-5
TGTGCCAGCAGTGATAGTTACCAGCCCCAGCATTTT
CASSDSYQPQHF
>NA|14|TRBV9|NA|TRBJ1-4
TGTGCCAGCAGCGTAGAACAGGGTCGAGAAAAACTGTTTTTT
CASSVEQGREKLFF
>NA|15|TRBV25-1|NA|TRBJ2-2
TGTGCCAGCAGTGAATCGGAGGCTGGGACCGGGGAGCTGTTTTTT
CASSESEAGTGELFF
>NA|13|TRBV15|TRBD1|TRBJ1-1
TGTGCCAGTCGACAGGGGTTGAACACTGAAGCTTTCTTT
CASRQGLNTEAFF
>NA|15|TRBV5-4|TRBD1|TRBJ1-2
TGTGCCAGCAGCTCCCTACAGGGGGCAGGGTATGGCTACACCTTC
CASSSLQGAGYGYTF
>NA|17|TRBV21-1|NA|TRBJ2-1
TGTGCCAGCAGCAACGTTATGAAGCGGGGGGGCTACAATGAGCAGTTCTTC
CASSNVMKRGGYNEQFF
>NA|15|TRBV11-1|NA|TRBJ2-2
TGTGCCAGCAGCTCCTCTGGGGGTTACACCGGGGAGCTGTTTTTT
CASSSSGGYTGELFF
>NA|15|TRBV5-5|TRBD1|TRBJ1-3
TGTGCCAGCAGCCAGACAGGGGGTACTGGAAACACCATATATTTT
CASSQTGGTGNTIYF
>NA|15|TRBV2|NA|TRBJ2-2
TGTGCCAGCAGTGGGGACGGCACGAACACCGGGGAGCTGTTTTTT
CASSGDGTNTGELFF
>once|13|TRBV30|TRBD1|TRBJ1-5
TGTGCCTGGAGTGTAGGGACAGGTCAGCCCCAGCATTTT
CAWSVGTGQPQHF
>NA|14|TRBV5-4|TRBD1|TRBJ2-1
TGTGCCAGCAGCTTTTTACAGGGGTACAATGAGCAGTTCTTC
CASSFLQGYNEQFF
>NA|15|TRBV6-6|NA|TRBJ2-7
TGTGCCGCCAAATCCGTAGGAGGGTTATCCTACGAGCAGTACTTC
CAAKSVGGLSYEQYF
>NA|15|TRBV9|NA|TRBJ1-1
TGTGCCAGCAGCGTAGGGGGCCCTATGAACACTGAAGCTTTCTTT
CASSVGGPMNTEAFF
>NA|15|TRBV10-2|NA|TRBJ1-1
TGCGCCAGCAGTTACGAACAGGCGAGAGGGACTGAAGCTTTCTTT
CASSYEQARGTEAFF
>few|15|TRBV4-1|NA|TRBJ1-1
TGCGCCAGCAGCCAAGATATGGGGCGTGTCACTGAAGCTTTCTTT
CASSQDMGRVTEAFF
>NA|13|TRBV28|NA|TRBJ1-1
TGTGCCAGCAGCGGGATCCGTGACACTGAAGCTTTCTTT
CASSGIRDTEAFF
>NA|16|TRBV2|NA|TRBJ2-5
TGTGCCAGCAGTGAATGGGGCGGGGGCCCGCAAGAGACCCAGTACTTC
CASSEWGGGPQETQYF
>few|15|TRBV15|TRBD1|TRBJ2-7
TGTGCCACCAGCCTCAGACAGGGGAGTTTCCACGAGCAGTACTTC
CATSLRQGSFHEQYF
>NA|14|TRBV2|NA|TRBJ1-1
TGTGCCAGCAGTGAGGCAAACATGAACACTGAAGCTTTCTTT
CASSEANMNTEAFF
>NA|15|TRBV7-2|TRBD2|TRBJ2-7
TGTGCCAGCAGCGCCCTTAGCGGGGGGGCCGACGAGCAGTACTTC
CASSALSGGADEQYF
>once|11|TRBV6-6|NA|TRBJ1-2
TGTGCCAGCAGCCGAAATGAGGGCTACACCTTC
CASSRNEGYTF
>NA|12|TRBV29-1|NA|TRBJ2-7
TGCAGCGTGGACACAGTGTTTGGCGAGCAGTACTTC
CSVDTVFGEQYF
>NA|13|TRBV5-1|NA|TRBJ2-2
TGCGCCAGCAGCTTGGTGGGAACCGGGGAGCTGTTTTTT
CASSLVGTGELFF
>once|14|TRBV15|NA|TRBJ1-1
TGTGCCACCAGCAGATGGACGGTTAACACTGAAGCTTTCTTT
CATSRWTVNTEAFF
>NA|16|TRBV5-1|NA|TRBJ2-3
TGCGCCAGCAGTGTTGGTAGCCAATCTAGCACAGATACGCAGTATTTT
CASSVGSQSSTDTQYF
>NA|17|TRBV4-1|NA|TRBJ1-6
TGCGCCAGCAGCCAAGATCCGAGGGATTCCTATAATTCACCCCTCCACTTT
CASSQDPRDSYNSPLHF
>NA|13|TRBV29-1|NA|TRBJ1-2
TGCAGCGTTGTAAGGGACGCAGGCTATGGCTACACCTTC
CSVVRDAGYGYTF
>few|11|TRBV6-1|NA|TRBJ2-5
TGTGCCAGCACTGCGAAAGAGACCCAGTACTTC
CASTAKETQYF
>NA|16|TRBV4-3|NA|TRBJ1-3
TGCGCCAGCAGCCAGGACCTCGGATCCTCTGGAAACACCATATATTTT
CASSQDLGSSGNTIYF
>NA|15|TRBV2|TRBD1|TRBJ1-6
TGTGCCAGCAGTGAAGCCGGGACAGAAAATTCACCCCTCCACTTT
CASSEAGTENSPLHF
>NA|19|TRBV30|TRBD1|TRBJ1-3
TGTGCCTGGGGAAGCGGGACAGGGGACTTCGTGGCCCTTGGAAACACCATATATTTT
CAWGSGTGDFVALGNTIYF
>NA|15|TRBV6-5|NA|TRBJ1-5
TGTGCCAGCAGTTACTCGGTAGTAGGCAATCAGCCCCAGCATTTT
CASSYSVVGNQPQHF
>NA|15|TRBV27|NA|TRBJ2-1
TGTGCCAGCAGTTTACTGGGCAGGGGCTACAATGAGCAGTTCTTC
CASSLLGRGYNEQFF
>NA|15|TRBV28|NA|TRBJ1-3
TGTGCCATCGAGACATCCCTCGGCTCTGGAAACACCATATATTTT
CAIETSLGSGNTIYF
>NA|15|TRBV14|NA|TRBJ1-6
TGTGCCAGCAGCCAAGAACCAGGGCCCAATTCACCCCTCCACTTT
CASSQEPGPNSPLHF
>NA|15|TRBV30|TRBD2|TRBJ2-3
TGTGCCTGGAGCAGCGGGGGTGGAAACACAGATACGCAGTATTTT
CAWSSGGGNTDTQYF
>NA|14|TRBV15|TRBD1|TRBJ2-3
TGTGCCACCAGAGCTGAAGGGGGCTCAGATACGCAGTATTTT
CATRAEGGSDTQYF
>NA|15|TRBV29-1|TRBD1|TRBJ2-1
TGCAGCGTCGACCGGGGGACAGGGGGGTTCAATGAGCAGTTCTTC
CSVDRGTGGFNEQFF